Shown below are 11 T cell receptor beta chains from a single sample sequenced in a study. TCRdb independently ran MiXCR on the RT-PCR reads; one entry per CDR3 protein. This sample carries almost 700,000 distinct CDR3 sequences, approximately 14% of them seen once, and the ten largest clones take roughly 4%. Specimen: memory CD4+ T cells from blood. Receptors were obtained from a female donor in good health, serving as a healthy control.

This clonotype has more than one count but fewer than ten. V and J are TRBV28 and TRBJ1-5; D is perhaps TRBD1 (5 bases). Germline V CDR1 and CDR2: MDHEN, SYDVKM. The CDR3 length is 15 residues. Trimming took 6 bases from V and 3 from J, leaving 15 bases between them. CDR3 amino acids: CASRLPGPNNQPQHF. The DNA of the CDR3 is TGTGCCAGCAGGCTCCCGGGACCGAACAATCAGCCCCAGCATTTT. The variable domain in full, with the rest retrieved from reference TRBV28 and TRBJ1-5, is DVKVTQSSRYLVKRTGEKVFLECVQDMDHENMFWYRQDPGLGLRLIYFSYDVKMKEKGDIPEGYSVSREKKERFSLILESASTNQTSMYLCASRLPGPNNQPQHFGDGTRLSIL.

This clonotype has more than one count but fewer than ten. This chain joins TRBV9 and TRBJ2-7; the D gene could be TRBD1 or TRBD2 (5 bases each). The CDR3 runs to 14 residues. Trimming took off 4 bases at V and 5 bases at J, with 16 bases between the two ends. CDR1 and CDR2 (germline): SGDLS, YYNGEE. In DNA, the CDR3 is TGTGCCAGCAGCAAAGGGACGGCCATCCACGAGCAGTACTTC. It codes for CASSKGTAIHEQYF.

DNA of the CDR3: TGCGCCAGCAGCTTGGCCCTCGGTAGTATAGATACGCAGTATTTT. Encoded protein: CASSLALGSIDTQYF. The chain links TRBV5-1 to TRBJ2-3, with D unresolved. V lost 0 bases to trimming and J lost 5 bases, with 13 bases between them. The CDR3 length is 15 residues. CDR1 is SGHRS, CDR2 YFSETQ, per germline. Filled out from reference TRBV5-1 and TRBJ2-3, the complete variable domain reads KAGVTQTPRYLIKTRGQQVTLSCSPISGHRSVSWYQQTPGQGLQFLFEYFSETQRNKGNFPGRFSGRQFSNSRSEMNVSTLELGDSALYLCASSLALGSIDTQYFGPGTRLTVL.

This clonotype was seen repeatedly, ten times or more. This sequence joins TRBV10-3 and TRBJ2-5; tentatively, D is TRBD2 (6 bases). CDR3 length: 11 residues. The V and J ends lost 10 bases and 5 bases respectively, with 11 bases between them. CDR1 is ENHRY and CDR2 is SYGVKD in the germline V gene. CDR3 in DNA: TGTGCCACCGGGGACTCTGAGACCCAGTACTTC. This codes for CATGDSETQYF.

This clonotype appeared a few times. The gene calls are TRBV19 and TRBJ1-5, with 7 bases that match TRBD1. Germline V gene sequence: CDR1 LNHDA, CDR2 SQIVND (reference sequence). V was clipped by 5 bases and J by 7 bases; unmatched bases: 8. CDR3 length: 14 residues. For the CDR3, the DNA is TGTGCCAGTAGTCCGACAGGGAGGGGGCAGCCCCAGCATTTT. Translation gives CASSPTGRGQPQHF. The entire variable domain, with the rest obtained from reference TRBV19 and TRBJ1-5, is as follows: DGGITQSPKYLFRKEGQNVTLSCEQNLNHDAMYWYRQDPGQGLRLIYYSQIVNDFQKGDIAEGYSVSREKKESFPLTVTSAQKNPTAFYLCASSPTGRGQPQHFGDGTRLSIL.

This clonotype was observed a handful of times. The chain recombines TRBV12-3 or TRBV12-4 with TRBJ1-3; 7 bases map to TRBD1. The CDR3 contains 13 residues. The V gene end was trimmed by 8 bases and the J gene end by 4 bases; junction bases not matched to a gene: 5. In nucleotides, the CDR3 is TGTGCCAGCCCCAGGGGGTCGGGAAACACCATATATTTT. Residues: CASPRGSGNTIYF.

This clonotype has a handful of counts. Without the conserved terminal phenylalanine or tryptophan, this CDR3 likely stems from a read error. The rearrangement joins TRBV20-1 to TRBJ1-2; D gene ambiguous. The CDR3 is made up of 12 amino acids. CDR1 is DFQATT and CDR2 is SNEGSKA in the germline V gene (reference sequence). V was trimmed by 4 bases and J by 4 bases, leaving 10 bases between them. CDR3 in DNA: TGCAGTGCTACCAAGACCACCTATGGCTACACCTTA. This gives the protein CSATKTTYGYTL.

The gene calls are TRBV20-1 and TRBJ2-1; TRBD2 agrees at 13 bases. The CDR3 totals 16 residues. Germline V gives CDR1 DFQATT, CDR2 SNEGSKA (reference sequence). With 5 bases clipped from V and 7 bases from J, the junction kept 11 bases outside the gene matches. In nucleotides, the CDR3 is TGCAGTGCTTCAGGACTAGCGGGAGATGGGGCTAATGAGCAGTTCTTC. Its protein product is CSASGLAGDGANEQFF.

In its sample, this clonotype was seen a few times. CDR3: CASSEILWDVEFF. The CDR3 DNA sequence: TGTGCCAGCAGTGAAATACTTTGGGATGTGGAGTTCTTC. The chain links TRBV6-1 to TRBJ2-1; D gene unclear. The length of the CDR3 is 13 residues. Trimming took off 2 bases at V and 14 bases at J, with 16 bases between the two ends. The germline gives CDR1 MNHNS, CDR2 SASEGT.

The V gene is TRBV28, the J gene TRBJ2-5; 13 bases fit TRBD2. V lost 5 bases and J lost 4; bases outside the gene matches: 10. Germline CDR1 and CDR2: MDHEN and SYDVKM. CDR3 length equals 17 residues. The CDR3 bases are TGTGCCAGCAGTCCCGGGACTAGCGGGATGTTTGGAGAGACCCAGTACTTC. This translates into CASSPGTSGMFGETQYF.

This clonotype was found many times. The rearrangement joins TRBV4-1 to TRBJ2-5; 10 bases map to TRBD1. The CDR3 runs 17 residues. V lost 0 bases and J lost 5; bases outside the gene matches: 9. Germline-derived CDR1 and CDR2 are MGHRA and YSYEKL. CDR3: CASSQDSADRGTETQYF. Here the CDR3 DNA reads TGCGCCAGCAGCCAAGATTCCGCGGACAGGGGGACGGAGACCCAGTACTTC.